The TCR beta chain described here comes from a study of control samples from healthy donors and cancer patients. Here immunoSEQ multiplex PCR was the method, and the copy in TCRdb shows in-frame clones only, minus some. The sample yields 80,000 to 100,000 clones, just over 85% seen once. Trimming removed 4 bases at V and 5 bases at J, with 10 bases between. This CDR3 has 13 residues. The V gene's germline CDR1 is SGHTA and CDR2 FQGTGA. This TCR derives from a man younger than 40 in good health. The chain joins TRBV7-3 to TRBJ2-3; no clear D. What was sequenced was blood. The CDR3 coding sequence is TGTGCCAGCAGCTCGACCACAAGAGATACGCAGTATTTT. Its protein product is CASSSTTRDTQYF.